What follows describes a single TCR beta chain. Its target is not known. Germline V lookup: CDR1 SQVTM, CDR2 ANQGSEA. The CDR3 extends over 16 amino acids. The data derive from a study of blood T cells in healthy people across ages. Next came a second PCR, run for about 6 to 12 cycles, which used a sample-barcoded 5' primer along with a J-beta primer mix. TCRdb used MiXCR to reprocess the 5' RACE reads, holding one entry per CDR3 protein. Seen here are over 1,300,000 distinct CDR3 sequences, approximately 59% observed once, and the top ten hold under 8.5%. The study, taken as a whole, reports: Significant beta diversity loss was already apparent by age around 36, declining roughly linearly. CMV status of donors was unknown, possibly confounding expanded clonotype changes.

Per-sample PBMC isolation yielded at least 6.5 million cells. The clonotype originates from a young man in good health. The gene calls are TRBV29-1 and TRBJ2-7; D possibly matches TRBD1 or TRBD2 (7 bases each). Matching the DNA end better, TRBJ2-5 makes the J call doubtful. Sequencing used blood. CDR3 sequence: CSVEQTQGGGWETQYF. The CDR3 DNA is TGCAGCGTTGAACAAACCCAGGGGGGGGGCTGGGAGACCCAGTACTTC.